This TCR beta chain appears in the sequencing data of a study of cytomegalovirus exposure and HLA in healthy donors. Study at large: Among the approximately 400 genotyped donors, approximately 82% were placed in the Caucasian-associated ancestry cluster.

Deletions cut 6 bases from V and 4 bases from J, with 19 bases between. The germline CDR1 and CDR2 sequences are SGHDT and YYEEEE. The CDR3 is 15 amino acids. Broader study findings: When a later analysis was performed, an Asian-associated ancestry cluster reportedly had fewer N-insertions than the roughly 640-donor mean.

The PCR made use of 60 Vbeta and 13 Jbeta primers. This table comes from immunoSEQ multiplex PCR, and its TCRdb copy is limited to in-frame clones, with some not included. This table has over 95,000 clones, 65% to 85% appearing once. This clone came up a few times. Its target is unknown. V usage is TRBV5-6 and J usage is TRBJ2-5; D is possibly TRBD2 (7 bases). The sample taken for sequencing was PBMCs. The clonotype comes from a woman in her 30s in good health and CMV-seropositive. The CDR3 nucleotides read TGTGCCAGCAACTTATTAGGGGGGGCGAGAGAGACCCAGTACTTC. Residues: CASNLLGGARETQYF.